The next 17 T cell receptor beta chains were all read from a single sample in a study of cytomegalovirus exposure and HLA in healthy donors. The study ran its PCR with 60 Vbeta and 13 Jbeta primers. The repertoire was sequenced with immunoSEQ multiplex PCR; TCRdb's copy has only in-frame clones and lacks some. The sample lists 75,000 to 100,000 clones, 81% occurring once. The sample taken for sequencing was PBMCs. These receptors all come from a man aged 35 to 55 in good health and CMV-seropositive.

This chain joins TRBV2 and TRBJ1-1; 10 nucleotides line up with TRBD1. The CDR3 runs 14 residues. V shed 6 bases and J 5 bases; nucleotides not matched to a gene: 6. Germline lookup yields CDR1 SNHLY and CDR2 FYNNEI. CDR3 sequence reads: CASRTGGAFTEAFF. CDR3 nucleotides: TGTGCCAGCAGGACAGGGGGCGCGTTTACTGAAGCTTTCTTT.

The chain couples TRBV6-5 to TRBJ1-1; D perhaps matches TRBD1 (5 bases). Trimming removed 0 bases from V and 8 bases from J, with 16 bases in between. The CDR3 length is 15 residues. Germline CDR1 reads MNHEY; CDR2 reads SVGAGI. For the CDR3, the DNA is TGTGCCAGCAGTTACTCGATTACTGGGGGGAGCGAAGCTTTCTTT. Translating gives CASSYSITGGSEAFF.

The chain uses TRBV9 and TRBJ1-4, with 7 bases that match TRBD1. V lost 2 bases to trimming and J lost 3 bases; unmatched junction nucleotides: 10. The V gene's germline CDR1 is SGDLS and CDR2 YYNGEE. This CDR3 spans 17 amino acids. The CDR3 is CASSVSSGQGANEKLFF. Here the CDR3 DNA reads TGTGCCAGCAGCGTCTCATCGGGGCAGGGGGCTAATGAAAAACTGTTTTTT.

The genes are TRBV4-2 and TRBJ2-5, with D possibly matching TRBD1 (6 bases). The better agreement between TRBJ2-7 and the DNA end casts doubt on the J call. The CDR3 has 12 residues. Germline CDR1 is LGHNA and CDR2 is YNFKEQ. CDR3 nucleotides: TGTGCCAGCAGCGAGGGGGTCTACGAGCAGTACTTC. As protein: CASSEGVYEQYF.

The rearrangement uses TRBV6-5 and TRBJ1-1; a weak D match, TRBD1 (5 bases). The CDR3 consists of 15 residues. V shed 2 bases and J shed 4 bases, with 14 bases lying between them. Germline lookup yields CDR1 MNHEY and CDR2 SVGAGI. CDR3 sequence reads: CASSYKFPGRTEAFF. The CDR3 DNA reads TGTGCCAGCAGTTACAAATTCCCAGGGCGCACTGAAGCTTTCTTT.

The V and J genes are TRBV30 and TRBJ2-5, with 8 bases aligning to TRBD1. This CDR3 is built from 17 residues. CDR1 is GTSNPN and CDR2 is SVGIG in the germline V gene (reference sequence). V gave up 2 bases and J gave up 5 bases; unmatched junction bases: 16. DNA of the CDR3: TGTGCCTGGAGTTCGGCAGGGGGCCCTATGGGGTGGGAGACCCAGTACTTC. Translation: CAWSSAGGPMGWETQYF.

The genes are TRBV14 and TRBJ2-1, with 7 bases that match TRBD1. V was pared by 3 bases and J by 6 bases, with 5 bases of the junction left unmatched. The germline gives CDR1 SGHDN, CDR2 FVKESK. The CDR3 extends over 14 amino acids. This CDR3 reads CASSHPRDSNEQFF. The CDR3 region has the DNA TGTGCCAGCAGCCATCCCCGGGACAGCAATGAGCAGTTCTTC.

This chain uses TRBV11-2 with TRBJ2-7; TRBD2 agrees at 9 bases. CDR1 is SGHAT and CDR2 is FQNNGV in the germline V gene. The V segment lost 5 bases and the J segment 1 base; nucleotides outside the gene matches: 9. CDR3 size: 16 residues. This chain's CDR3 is CASSRVAGVGSYEQYF. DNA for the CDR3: TGTGCCAGCAGCCGCGTAGCGGGAGTGGGTTCCTACGAGCAGTACTTC.

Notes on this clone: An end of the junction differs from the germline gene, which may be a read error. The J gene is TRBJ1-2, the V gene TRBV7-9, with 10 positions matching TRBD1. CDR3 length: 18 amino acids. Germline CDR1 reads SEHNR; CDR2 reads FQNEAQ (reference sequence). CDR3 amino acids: CSSTPGFRDRGIYYGYTF. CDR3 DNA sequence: TGTTCCAGCACCCCCGGGTTCAGGGACAGGGGAATATACTATGGCTACACCTTC.

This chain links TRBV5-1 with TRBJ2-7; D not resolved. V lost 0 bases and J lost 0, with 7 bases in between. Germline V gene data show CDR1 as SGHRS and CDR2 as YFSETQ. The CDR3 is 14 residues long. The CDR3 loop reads CASSLEPRSYEQYF. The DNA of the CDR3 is TGCGCCAGCAGCTTGGAGCCACGCTCCTACGAGCAGTACTTC.

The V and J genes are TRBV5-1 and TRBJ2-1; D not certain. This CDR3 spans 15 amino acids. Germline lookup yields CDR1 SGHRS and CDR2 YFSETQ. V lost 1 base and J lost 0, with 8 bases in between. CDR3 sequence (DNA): TGCGCCAGCAGCTTGCGGGTAAGCTCCTACAATGAGCAGTTCTTC. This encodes CASSLRVSSYNEQFF.

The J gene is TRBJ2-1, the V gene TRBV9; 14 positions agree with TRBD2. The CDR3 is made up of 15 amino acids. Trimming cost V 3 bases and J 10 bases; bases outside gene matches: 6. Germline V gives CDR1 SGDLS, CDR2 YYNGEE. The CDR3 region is CASSATSGRAREQFF. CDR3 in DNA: TGTGCCAGCAGCGCGACTAGCGGGAGGGCCAGGGAGCAGTTCTTC.

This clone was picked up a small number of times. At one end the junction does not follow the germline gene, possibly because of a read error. CDR3 DNA: TGTGCCTGGTATAGACCCTCTGGGGCCAACGGCCTGACTTTC. Translated: CAWYRPSGANGLTF. The chain is built from TRBV30 and TRBJ2-6, with D possibly matching TRBD1 (5 bases). The CDR3 spans 14 residues. CDR1 and CDR2 (germline): GTSNPN, SVGIG (reference sequence).

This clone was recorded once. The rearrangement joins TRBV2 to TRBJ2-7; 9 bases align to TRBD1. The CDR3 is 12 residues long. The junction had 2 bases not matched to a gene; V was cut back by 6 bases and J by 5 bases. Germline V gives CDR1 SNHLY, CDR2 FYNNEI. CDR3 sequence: CASRDRGDEQYF. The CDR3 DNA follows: TGTGCCAGCAGGGACAGGGGAGACGAGCAGTACTTC.

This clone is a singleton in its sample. In DNA, the CDR3 is TGTGCCAGCAGCTTCAAGGTGACAGGGTCCTACAATGAGCAGTTCTTC. Amino acids: CASSFKVTGSYNEQFF. V is TRBV5-4 and J is TRBJ2-1; 7 nucleotides match TRBD1. CDR3 size: 16 residues. Germline CDR1 and CDR2: SGHNT and YYREEE (reference sequence). V lost 2 bases, J lost 1 base, and 6 bases stayed unmatched.

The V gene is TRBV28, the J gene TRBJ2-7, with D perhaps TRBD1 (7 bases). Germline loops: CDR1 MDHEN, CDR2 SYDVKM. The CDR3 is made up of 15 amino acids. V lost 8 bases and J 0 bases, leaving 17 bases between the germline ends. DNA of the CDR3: TGTGCCAGCCTGGGGCAGGGGGGACCCTCCTACGAGCAGTACTTC. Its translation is CASLGQGGPSYEQYF.

The CDR3 nucleotides are TGTGCCAGCAGCCGTTTACCGGGACAGGGAGATTCACCCCTCCACTTT. It specifies CASSRLPGQGDSPLHF. This chain connects TRBV14 to TRBJ1-6; TRBD1 matches at 9 bases. Germline trimming cut 4 bases from V and 8 bases from J; bases unmatched to any gene: 9. Germline-derived CDR1 and CDR2 are SGHDN and FVKESK. The CDR3 runs 16 residues.